The next 15 T cell receptor beta chains were all read from a single sample in a study of T cell repertoires in cytomegalovirus infection (dated 2019 in TCRdb). The instrument was an Illumina HiSeq 1500. TCRdb applied fastp at Q25 and MiXCR to the public reads, then kept only in-frame beta chains. Duplicate CDR3 protein sequences are folded into a single record with the most common DNA and genes. The sample contains about 680,000 distinct CDR3 sequences, 20% to 25% of them found a single time. Approximately 8.2% of the sample is held by the ten biggest clonotypes. Sequencing was done on a sample of CD8+ T cells from PBMCs. These receptors originate from a human donor in good health (CMV status not recorded). Some clones in this sample may be carry-over from other donors' samples.

This clonotype was observed many times. The chain links TRBV7-8 to TRBJ1-1; D gene uncertain. The V gene's germline CDR1 is SGHVS and CDR2 FQNEAQ. V was trimmed by 5 bases and J by 0 bases, leaving 7 bases between them. This CDR3 contains 13 residues. CDR3 DNA sequence: TGTGCCAGCAGCCCCGCACTGAACACTGAAGCTTTCTTT. Its translation is CASSPALNTEAFF.

Concerning this clonotype: A much larger clone lies a single base off, so this may be a read error. This rearrangement joins TRBV7-9 to TRBJ2-1; D remains ambiguous. There are 13 residues in the CDR3. Trimming removed 7 bases from V and 2 bases from J, with 9 bases in between. Germline assignment: CDR1 SEHNR and CDR2 FQNEAQ (reference sequence). CDR3 DNA sequence: TGTGCCAGCACGGCCAGTACCTACAATGAGCAGTTCTTC. Encoded protein: CASTASTYNEQFF.

The V gene is TRBV7-9, the J gene TRBJ2-4, with TRBD1 matching over 8 bases. This CDR3 comprises 18 residues. Trimming took 2 bases from V and 0 from J; bases not matched to a gene: 9. Germline CDR1 reads SEHNR; CDR2 reads FQNEAQ (reference sequence). The CDR3 DNA follows: TGTGCCAGCAGCTTAAGGGACAGGTTGCACCTAGCCAAAAACATTCAGTACTTC. Protein: CASSLRDRLHLAKNIQYF.

This clonotype showed up just a few times. This chain joins TRBV7-6 and TRBJ2-4; D is tentatively TRBD1 or TRBD2 (5 bases each). The germline V gene encodes CDR1 SGHVS and CDR2 FNYEAQ. V was shortened by 1 base and J by 7 bases, with 11 bases between the two germline ends. The CDR3 extends over 14 amino acids. CDR3 nucleotides: TGTGCCAGCAGCTTAGGGGACGAGGGGAACATTCAGTACTTC. This sequence encodes CASSLGDEGNIQYF.

The chain uses TRBV7-4 and TRBJ2-3; perhaps D is TRBD1 or TRBD2 (5 bases each). Looked up from germline, CDR1 is SGHVT and CDR2 is SQSDAQ. V was shortened by 10 bases and J by 4 bases, with 27 bases between the two germline ends. This CDR3 is 17 amino acids long. The DNA of the CDR3 is TGTGCCATTTTACGGGATCCGTCCTTCAAGGGACCAGATACGCAGTATTTT. It is translated as CAILRDPSFKGPDTQYF.

The V call is TRBV6-1, the J call TRBJ2-1, with TRBD1 matching over 9 bases. The CDR3 consists of 14 residues. Germline trimming cut 5 bases from V and 6 bases from J; bases unmatched to any gene: 5. Germline loops: CDR1 MNHNS, CDR2 SASEGT. Here the CDR3 DNA reads TGTGCCAGCAGTCTCCGGGACAGGGTCAATGAGCAGTTCTTC. Translating gives CASSLRDRVNEQFF.

The chain couples TRBV2 to TRBJ2-7, with 7 bases lining up with TRBD1. This CDR3 has 12 residues. V was pared by 6 bases and J by 11 bases, with 10 bases of the junction left unmatched. Germline assignment: CDR1 SNHLY and CDR2 FYNNEI. The CDR3 is CASSDFPGTEYV. CDR3 bases: TGTGCCAGCAGCGACTTCCCCGGGACAGAGTACGTC.

Many counts were recorded for this clonotype. The rearrangement links TRBV7-8 to TRBJ2-5; 7 nucleotides agree with TRBD2. CDR1 is SGHVS and CDR2 is FQNEAQ in the germline V gene. Unmatched junction bases numbered 7, after V lost 8 bases and J lost 1 base. The CDR3 has 14 residues. The CDR3 coding sequence is TGTGCCAGCCGAGGTCGGGGGGTCCAAGAGACCCAGTACTTC. It is translated as CASRGRGVQETQYF.

V usage is TRBV28 and J usage is TRBJ2-5; TRBD1 is a possible D gene (7 bases). The CDR3 sequence is 17 residues long. Trimming took off 9 bases at V and 5 bases at J, with 28 bases between the two ends. Germline lookup yields CDR1 MDHEN and CDR2 SYDVKM. The CDR3 region is CASTRVDRAARGETQYF. The CDR3 DNA sequence: TGTGCCAGTACCCGGGTTGACAGGGCAGCCCGGGGGGAGACCCAGTACTTC.

At least ten counts were recorded for this clonotype. V gene TRBV7-4 combines with J gene TRBJ2-7, with TRBD2 as a possible D gene (5 bases). The CDR3 has 18 amino acids. Germline values: CDR1 SGHVT, CDR2 SQSDAQ. With 3 bases removed from V and 1 base from J, the gap between germline ends came to 22 bases. The CDR3 sequence: CASSLGVTRGRASYEQYV. The CDR3 coding sequence is TGTGCCAGCAGCTTGGGAGTGACAAGAGGCCGGGCTTCCTACGAGCAGTACGTC.

This sequence joins TRBV6-6 and TRBJ2-5, with D unresolved. V was pared by 8 bases and J by 4 bases, with 14 bases between. Germline V gene lookup returns CDR1 MNHNY and CDR2 SVGAGI (reference sequence). This CDR3 contains 13 residues. The CDR3 sequence is CASRTEFGETQYF. DNA of the CDR3: TGTGCCAGCCGAACCGAGTTTGGAGAGACCCAGTACTTC.

The table lists this clonotype with a few counts. The chain employs TRBV29-1 and TRBJ1-2, with 7 bases that match TRBD1. The trim removed 5 bases at V and 5 bases at J, leaving 8 bases unmatched. Germline CDR1 SQVTM, CDR2 ANQGSEA. The CDR3 has 13 amino acids. CDR3 sequence reads: CSVRQQGSYGYTF. The CDR3 DNA sequence: TGCAGCGTTCGGCAACAGGGGAGTTATGGCTACACCTTC.

The rearrangement joins TRBV29-1 to TRBJ2-6; D remains ambiguous. Trimming left V 3 bases short and J 1 base short, with 13 bases between. The CDR3 has 16 amino acids. Germline CDR1 SQVTM, CDR2 ANQGSEA. In DNA, the CDR3 is TGCAGCGTTGAGGTATGGACCGGATCTGGGGCCAACGTCCTGACTTTC. Amino acid sequence: CSVEVWTGSGANVLTF.

The CDR3, as DNA: TGTGCCAGCAGCCTCCGACAGTTAAAGTACTATGGCTACACCTTC. It specifies CASSLRQLKYYGYTF. This rearrangement joins TRBV7-2 to TRBJ1-2; D perhaps matches TRBD1 (5 bases). Germline V lookup: CDR1 SGHTA, CDR2 FQGNSA. CDR3 length: 15 residues. Between the trimmed V and J ends, which lost 5 bases and 3 bases, there was a span of 16 bases.

The J gene is TRBJ1-2, the V gene TRBV2, with a tentative D call TRBD1 (6 bases). The CDR3 has 17 residues. The V gene's germline CDR1 is SNHLY and CDR2 FYNNEI. Trimming pared 1 base from V and 4 bases from J, leaving 19 bases between. CDR3 sequence: CASSEVPKLKGGYGYTF. For the CDR3, the DNA is TGTGCCAGCAGTGAAGTCCCTAAATTGAAAGGGGGCTATGGCTACACCTTC.